A selection of T cell receptor beta chains follows, all from one sample in a study of T cell responses to AZD1222 COVID-19 vaccine. The method was immunoSEQ multiplex PCR; TCRdb's version includes in-frame clones alone and lacks a portion of them. The sample carries over 110,000 clones, roughly 92% recorded once. The sequenced sample was peripheral blood, obtained 28 days after the second AZD1222 dose. The receptors were gathered from an adult who received the AZD1222 COVID-19 vaccine. Each CDR3 is given with its conserved first and last residue. A D gene is named only where the DNA matches it firmly. Size is omitted from some rows. Given values are once, few, many or a class for expanded clones.

V	J	D	size	DNA	CDR3
TRBV28	TRBJ1-2	.	.	TGTGCCAGCAGTTCCGGACAGAACTATGGCTACACCTTC	CASSSGQNYGYTF
TRBV18	TRBJ1-1	.	.	TGTGCCAGCTTCACGACTGGAAACACTGAAGCTTTCTTT	CASFTTGNTEAFF
TRBV2	TRBJ2-7	TRBD2	.	TGTGCCAGCGTAGCGGGGACGACCTACGAGCAGTACTTC	CASVAGTTYEQYF
TRBV6-5	TRBJ1-1	.	.	TGTGCCAGCGCGGGGGCCCCGGCGCAGAACACTGAAGCTTTCTTT	CASAGAPAQNTEAFF
TRBV9	TRBJ1-2	.	.	TGTGCCAGCAGCGTAGGATCCCGTGGCTACACCTTC	CASSVGSRGYTF
TRBV18	TRBJ1-2	.	.	TGTGCCAGCTCACCCCGAGGGGGGGATGGCTACACCTTC	CASSPRGGDGYTF
TRBV3-1/TRBV3-2	TRBJ1-3	.	.	TGTGCCAGCAGCCAAGACGGACGTCTCGGAAACACCATATATTTT	CASSQDGRLGNTIYF
TRBV19	TRBJ2-7	.	.	TGTGCCAGTAGTATGGAAGGGTCCTACGAGCAGTACTTC	CASSMEGSYEQYF
TRBV7-2	TRBJ1-5	.	once	TGTGCCAGCAGCCCAAACAATCAGCCCCAGCATTTT	CASSPNNQPQHF
TRBV7-2	TRBJ2-1	.	.	TGTGCCAGCAGCTTAGGTTCCGCCGAGCATGAGCAGTTCTTC	CASSLGSAEHEQFF
TRBV9	TRBJ2-3	.	.	TGTGCCAGCAGCGGCCTTTTTGCTGCCACAGATACGCAGTATTTT	CASSGLFAATDTQYF
TRBV6-1	TRBJ1-1	.	few	TGTGCCAGCACTGAAACGGGGGGTGGGACTGAAGCTTTCTTT	CASTETGGGTEAFF
TRBV7-9	TRBJ1-1	.	.	TGTGCCAGCAGTTCAGACGGTTGGGGGGCTTCCACTGAAGCTTTCTTT	CASSSDGWGASTEAFF
TRBV9	TRBJ1-1	.	.	TGTGCCAGCAGCCCCGTCAGGGAGAACACTGAAGCTTTCTTT	CASSPVRENTEAFF
TRBV5-1	TRBJ1-3	TRBD1	.	TGCGCCAGCAGCAACGATGGACAGGGGGCAGGAAACACCATATATTTT	CASSNDGQGAGNTIYF
TRBV27	TRBJ2-1	TRBD2	.	TGTGCCAGCAGTTCCCCCCCCAGCGGGAGCTCCTACAATGAGCAGTTCTTC	CASSSPPSGSSYNEQFF
TRBV24-1	TRBJ1-1	TRBD1	.	TGTGCCACCAGTCTGGGACAGGGGGGGACTGAAGCTTTCTTT	CATSLGQGGTEAFF
TRBV5-1	TRBJ1-6	TRBD1	.	TGCGCCAGCAGCCCAGGGGGACCGAATAATTCACCCCTCCACTTT	CASSPGGPNNSPLHF
TRBV19	TRBJ1-1	TRBD1	.	TGTGCCAGTAGTCGGGACAGGGTGAACACTGAAGCTTTCTTT	CASSRDRVNTEAFF
TRBV2	TRBJ1-5	.	.	TGTGCCAGCAGTGAGACAGGATCGGACAATCAGCCCCAGCATTTT	CASSETGSDNQPQHF
TRBV7-2	TRBJ2-2	.	.	TGTGCCAGCAGCGTAATTGGCGGGATCAACACCGGGGAGCTGTTTTTT	CASSVIGGINTGELFF
TRBV27	TRBJ1-4	TRBD1	.	TGTGCCAGCAGAAACGAGGGGGCGGCGGGTGAAAAACTGTTTTTT	CASRNEGAAGEKLFF
TRBV5-4	TRBJ1-2	TRBD1	.	TGTGCCAGCAGCTTGGCTGCTGGACAGGGCAGGGGCTACACCTTC	CASSLAAGQGRGYTF
TRBV7-8	TRBJ2-1	.	.	TGTGCCAGCATCCGAGGGGGGGGGAATGAGCAGTTCTTC	CASIRGGGNEQFF
TRBV19	TRBJ1-6	.	.	TGTGCCAGTAAGCTGGAAGGACAGTATAATTCACCCCTCCACTTT	CASKLEGQYNSPLHF
TRBV6-5	TRBJ1-2	.	once	TGTGCCAGCAGTTCCTATCGGGTTGAACCCAACTATGGCTACACCTTC	CASSSYRVEPNYGYTF
TRBV5-4	TRBJ1-2	TRBD1	.	TGTGCCAGCCTGGACAGGGGGCAAGAGTGGGATGGCTACACCTTC	CASLDRGQEWDGYTF
TRBV6-5	TRBJ1-2	TRBD1	.	TGTGCCAGCAGCCCCCCAGGGGGAGGCTATGGCTACACCTTC	CASSPPGGGYGYTF
TRBV24-1	TRBJ1-2	.	.	TGTGCCACCAGTGGGGGTAACTATGGCTACACCTTC	CATSGGNYGYTF
TRBV6-5	TRBJ2-6	.	.	TGTGCCAGCAACTCGGTCTCTGGGGCCAACGTCCTGACTTTC	CASNSVSGANVLTF
TRBV7-3	TRBJ2-5	.	.	TGTGCCAGCAGCGCGGGTGTCCAAGAGACCCAGTACTTC	CASSAGVQETQYF
TRBV7-9	TRBJ2-7	TRBD1	.	TGTGCCAGCAGCCCGACAGGGAACTACGAGCAGTACTTC	CASSPTGNYEQYF
TRBV30	TRBJ2-7	.	.	TGTGCCTGGAGTCCTTCCTTCGGGGGAGCGGTACCCTACGAGCAGTACTTC	CAWSPSFGGAVPYEQYF
TRBV7-9	TRBJ2-3	.	.	TGTGCCAGCAGCTCTTCGGTAGATACGCAGTATTTT	CASSSSVDTQYF
TRBV2	TRBJ2-2	.	.	TGTGCCAGCAGTGAGTTGGGATACACCGGGGAGCTGTTTTTT	CASSELGYTGELFF
TRBV19	TRBJ1-2	.	.	TGTGCCAGTAAGTCGAACATCAACTATGGCTACACCTTC	CASKSNINYGYTF
TRBV28	TRBJ1-1	TRBD1	.	TGTGCCAGCAGACAGGGGAGCACTGAAGCTTTCTTT	CASRQGSTEAFF
TRBV28	TRBJ1-6	.	.	TGTGCCAGCATGGAGGTGACCTATAATTCACCCCTCCACTTT	CASMEVTYNSPLHF
TRBV4-1	TRBJ1-2	.	.	TGCGCCAGCAGCCAACGTCCAGGGGATGGTCGCTACACCTTC	CASSQRPGDGRYTF
TRBV28	TRBJ2-6	.	.	TGTGCCAGCAGTTTCTTGGGGGTGTCTGGGGCCAACGTCCTGACTTTC	CASSFLGVSGANVLTF
TRBV7-8	TRBJ1-1	.	once	TGTGCCAGCAGCTTAGAATCAGGGGCGGGTGTGTACACTGAAGCTTTCTTT	CASSLESGAGVYTEAFF
TRBV11-1	TRBJ2-2	.	.	TGTGCCAGCACCAGGGCGGAATACGCGAACACCGGGGAGCTGTTTTTT	CASTRAEYANTGELFF
TRBV7-2	TRBJ1-2	TRBD1	.	TGTGCCAGCAGCCCCCGGGACAGGAGTCTTCCAAACTATGGCTACACCTTC	CASSPRDRSLPNYGYTF
TRBV30	TRBJ2-2	TRBD2	.	TGTGCCTGGAGTCTCGGAGGAGCGGGGGTCACCGGGGAGCTGTTTTTT	CAWSLGGAGVTGELFF
TRBV2	TRBJ1-6	.	.	TGTGCCAGCAATCCCGACAGCTTTAATTCACCCCTCCACTTT	CASNPDSFNSPLHF
TRBV4-2	TRBJ1-6	.	.	TGTGCCAGCAGCCAAGAGGGCCTTAGTAATTCACCCCTCCACTTT	CASSQEGLSNSPLHF
TRBV4-1	TRBJ1-2	.	.	TGCGCCAGCAGCCAAGAACTCGGTAGCTACACCTTC	CASSQELGSYTF
TRBV19	TRBJ1-5	TRBD1	.	TGTGCCAGCCAGACCGGGGACAGCAGAAACTATAGGAGCAATCAGCCCCAGCATTTT	CASQTGDSRNYRSNQPQHF
TRBV19	TRBJ1-2	.	.	TGTGCCAGTAGAAATAGGGGCGGATGGAACTATGGCTACACCTTC	CASRNRGGWNYGYTF
TRBV30	TRBJ1-1	TRBD1	.	TGTGCCTGGAGTGTCAATGGAGACAGGGGGGCAGCTTTCTTT	CAWSVNGDRGAAFF
TRBV7-2	TRBJ2-5	.	.	TGTGCCAGCAGCTTTATCGGTAGCGCGAGATTCCAAGAGACCCAGTACTTC	CASSFIGSARFQETQYF